A selection of T cell receptor beta chains follows, all from one sample in a study of beta chain features in type 1 diabetes. The repertoire was sequenced with immunoSEQ multiplex PCR; TCRdb's copy has only in-frame clones and lacks some. The repertoire consists of around 430,000 clones, with about 29% occurring once and the leading ten covering almost 0.065%. Sequencing was performed on naive CD4+ T cells from blood. The receptor set was obtained from a young man in good health. Each CDR3 is given with its conserved first and last residue. The D gene is left open where the match is weak. Clone size is stated in some rows and not others, as once, few, many or a class when expanded.

V	D	size	J	CDR3	DNA
TRBV10-3	.	few	TRBJ2-7	CAISAAASYEQYF	TGTGCCATCAGTGCGGCGGCGTCCTACGAGCAGTACTTC
TRBV28	.	.	TRBJ1-1	CASSYGGISTEAFF	TGTGCCAGCAGTTACGGGGGGATATCGACTGAAGCTTTCTTT
TRBV7-2	TRBD2	few	TRBJ2-3	CASRLLAGGTQYF	TGTGCCAGCCGCCTATTAGCGGGAGGTACGCAGTATTTT
TRBV30	.	few	TRBJ2-7	CAWRTGYHEQYF	TGTGCCTGGAGAACAGGGTACCACGAGCAGTACTTC
TRBV28	.	once	TRBJ2-7	CASSFRAGRGSYEQYF	TGTGCCAGCAGTTTTAGGGCAGGGCGAGGCTCCTACGAGCAGTACTTC
TRBV10-3	.	few	TRBJ2-5	CAISEGQETQYF	TGTGCCATCAGTGAGGGTCAAGAGACCCAGTACTTC
TRBV30	.	.	TRBJ1-5	CAWSVGRSNQPQHF	TGTGCCTGGAGTGTCGGCCGGAGCAATCAGCCCCAGCATTTT
TRBV9	TRBD1	few	TRBJ1-4	CASSVGPSGDRPKLFF	TGTGCCAGCAGCGTAGGTCCTTCCGGGGACAGACCAAAACTGTTTTTT
TRBV30	.	few	TRBJ2-7	CAWSATSHSYEQYF	TGTGCCTGGAGCGCGACATCGCATTCCTACGAGCAGTACTTC
TRBV30	TRBD1	few	TRBJ1-1	CAWSVRQGGTEAFF	TGTGCCTGGAGTGTGCGACAGGGAGGAACTGAAGCTTTCTTT